This TCR beta chain is from a study of immune evolution from preneoplasia to lung adenocarcinoma. Study-wide context: HLA loss of heterozygosity: less than 9% AIS, approximately 15% MIA, about 35% ADC, none AAH. Notes on the study in general: Later-stage lesions seemingly showed higher T cell density and diversity than normal lung.

Generated by immunoSEQ multiplex PCR, the TCRdb table keeps only in-frame clones and is missing some. The table includes thousands of clones, about 76% detected once. Concerning this clone itself: The antigen remains undetermined.

Resections took place in Japan or China from about 2013 to 2018. This CDR3 has 14 amino acids. Trimming cost V 5 bases and J 6 bases, with 14 bases left between them. Germline lookup yields CDR1 SGHAT and CDR2 FQDESV (reference sequence). The rearrangement uses TRBV11-1 and TRBJ2-1; D unresolved. The specimen sequenced was FFPE invasive lung adenocarcinoma tissue. The source of this sequence is a person aged 45 to 60 with lung adenocarcinoma. As DNA, the CDR3 is TGTGCCAGCAGCCAGCGTGAGGCTGCCAATGAGCAGTTCTTC. Amino acid sequence: CASSQREAANEQFF.